Listed below are T cell receptor beta chains from one sample, sequenced in a study of cytotoxic CD8 clonotypes in ibrutinib-treated CLL. The method was immunoSEQ multiplex PCR; TCRdb's version includes in-frame clones alone and lacks a portion of them. The profile shows tens of thousands of clones, around 74% of them singletons. This specimen was PBMCs, taken at disease progression, from a patient treated with ibrutinib. These receptors were taken from a human donor with chronic lymphocytic leukemia. The conserved cysteine and the conserved F or W are not part of the CDR3 here. Size is omitted from some rows. Given values are once, few, many or a class for expanded clones.

abundance	v_gene	j_gene	len	CDR3aa
.	TRBV6-5	TRBJ2-2	14	ASSYSEGQAAGELF
.	TRBV30	TRBJ1-6	11	AWSAGYLSPLH
few	TRBV27	TRBJ1-3	14	ASSPFAGSSGNTIY
.	TRBV19	TRBJ2-4	9	ASSIGQAQY
.	TRBV19	TRBJ1-1	11	ASSLGVGTEAF
once	TRBV4-2	TRBJ1-1	15	ASSQVTPGTGGTEAF
.	TRBV2	TRBJ1-1	12	ASSQEYGNTEAF
once	TRBV7-2	TRBJ2-7	12	ASSFGTVAYEQY
.	TRBV4-1	TRBJ1-1	13	ASSTLPGMNTEAF
.	TRBV27	TRBJ2-3	12	ASTGTASTDTQY
.	TRBV2	TRBJ1-2	12	ASSGTGVVYGYT
.	TRBV10-2	TRBJ1-4	13	ASSEIFRLNEKLF
.	TRBV6-1	TRBJ2-7	10	ASSEDMGEQY
.	TRBV27	TRBJ2-2	13	ASSERGLNTGELF
.	TRBV19	TRBJ1-2	10	ASTPGGTGYT
.	TRBV29-1	TRBJ2-7	13	SVEDRRTIRWEQY
few	TRBV2	TRBJ1-4	11	ASSEWGREKLF
.	TRBV7-6	TRBJ2-3	13	ASSLRTGGGDTQY
.	TRBV6-5	TRBJ2-1	13	ASSYGRGGLNEQF
.	TRBV2	TRBJ2-7	10	ASMQGSYEQY
.	TRBV25-1	TRBJ2-5	9	ASSVGETQY
few	TRBV19	TRBJ1-5	10	ASSIGDQPQH
.	TRBV9	TRBJ1-3	12	ASSVAGGGNTIY
.	TRBV7-9	TRBJ2-3	13	ASSLTSGSTDTQY
.	TRBV27	TRBJ1-2	10	ASLGGEDGYT
.	TRBV27	TRBJ1-2	12	ASSLLAGNYGYT
once	TRBV30	TRBJ1-5	15	AWSSRALGRNNQPQH
many	TRBV7-9	TRBJ1-2	11	ASSFAVGDGYT
.	TRBV20-1	TRBJ2-2	9	SGLAGGELF
few	TRBV4-1	TRBJ2-1	12	ASSQDPNSNEQF
few	TRBV4-1	TRBJ1-4	9	ASSQEEKLF
.	TRBV5-1	TRBJ2-5	14	ASSLGLRGEEETQY
.	TRBV5-1	TRBJ2-2	14	ASSLRTASNTGELF
.	TRBV7-8	TRBJ1-2	14	ASSLTRQGSAWGYT
once	TRBV9	TRBJ2-7	12	ASSVGGAGVEQY
.	TRBV7-9	TRBJ1-1	11	ASSPSTNTEAF
.	TRBV9	TRBJ1-1	14	ASSPQSGTVNTEAF
few	TRBV19	TRBJ1-4	12	ASKGQGTNEKLF
.	TRBV2	TRBJ2-5	12	ASSSRWGQETQY
.	TRBV5-1	TRBJ1-2	12	ASSLGTGWSGYT
few	TRBV4-1	TRBJ1-1	13	ASSQAWQGGTEAF
.	TRBV5-6	TRBJ2-7	12	ASSLQGALGEQY
few	TRBV4-1	TRBJ2-2	15	ASSQETVVADTGELF